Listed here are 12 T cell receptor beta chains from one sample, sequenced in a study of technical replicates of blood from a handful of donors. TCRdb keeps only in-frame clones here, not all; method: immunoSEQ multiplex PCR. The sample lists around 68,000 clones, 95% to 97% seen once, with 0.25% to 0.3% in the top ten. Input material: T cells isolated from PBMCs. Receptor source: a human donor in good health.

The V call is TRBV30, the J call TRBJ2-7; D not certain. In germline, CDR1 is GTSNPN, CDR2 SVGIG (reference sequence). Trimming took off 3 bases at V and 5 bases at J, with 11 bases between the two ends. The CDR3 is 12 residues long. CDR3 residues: CAWSVRSHEQYF. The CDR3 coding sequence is TGTGCCTGGAGCGTTAGGAGCCACGAGCAGTACTTC.

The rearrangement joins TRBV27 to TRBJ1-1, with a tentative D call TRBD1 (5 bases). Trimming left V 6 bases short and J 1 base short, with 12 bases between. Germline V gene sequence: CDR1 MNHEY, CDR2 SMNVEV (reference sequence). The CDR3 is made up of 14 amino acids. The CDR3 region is CASRSQGRNTEAFF. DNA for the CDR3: TGTGCCAGCAGGTCTCAGGGTAGGAACACTGAAGCTTTCTTT.

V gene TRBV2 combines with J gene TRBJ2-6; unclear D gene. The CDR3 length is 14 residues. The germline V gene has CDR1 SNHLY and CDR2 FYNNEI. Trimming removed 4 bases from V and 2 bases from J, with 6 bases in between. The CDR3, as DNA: TGTGCCAGCAGTGCCGCGGCTGGGGCCAACGTCCTGACTTTC. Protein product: CASSAAAGANVLTF.

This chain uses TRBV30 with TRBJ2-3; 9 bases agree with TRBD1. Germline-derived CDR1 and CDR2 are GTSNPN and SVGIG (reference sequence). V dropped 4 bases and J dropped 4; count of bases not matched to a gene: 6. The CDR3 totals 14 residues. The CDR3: CAWNPGTGSDTQYF. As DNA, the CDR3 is TGTGCCTGGAACCCCGGGACAGGGTCAGATACGCAGTATTTT.

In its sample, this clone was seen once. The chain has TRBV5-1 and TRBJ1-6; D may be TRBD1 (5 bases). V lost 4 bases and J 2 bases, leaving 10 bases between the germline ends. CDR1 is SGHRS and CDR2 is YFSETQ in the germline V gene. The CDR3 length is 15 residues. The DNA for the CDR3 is TGCGCCAGCAGCAGGGAAGGGGCCTATAATTCACCCCTCCACTTT. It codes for CASSREGAYNSPLHF. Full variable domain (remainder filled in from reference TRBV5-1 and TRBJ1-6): KAGVTQTPRYLIKTRGQQVTLSCSPISGHRSVSWYQQTPGQGLQFLFEYFSETQRNKGNFPGRFSGRQFSNSRSEMNVSTLELGDSALYLCASSREGAYNSPLHFGNGTRLTVT.

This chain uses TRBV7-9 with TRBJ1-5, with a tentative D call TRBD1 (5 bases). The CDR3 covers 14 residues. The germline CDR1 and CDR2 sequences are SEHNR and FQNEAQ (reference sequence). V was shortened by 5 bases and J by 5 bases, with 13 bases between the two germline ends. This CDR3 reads CASSNGGGDQPQHF. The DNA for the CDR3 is TGTGCCAGCAGCAATGGGGGAGGAGATCAGCCCCAGCATTTT. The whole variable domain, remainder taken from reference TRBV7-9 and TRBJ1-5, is DTGVSQNPRHKITKRGQNVTFRCDPISEHNRLYWYRQTLGQGPEFLTYFQNEAQLEKSRLLSDRFSAERPKGSFSTLEIQRTEQGDSAMYLCASSNGGGDQPQHFGDGTRLSIL.

The CDR3 reads CASSLWGARNTEAFF. In nucleotides, the CDR3 is TGTGCCAGCAGTTTATGGGGGGCTCGGAACACTGAAGCTTTCTTT. The rearrangement joins TRBV28 to TRBJ1-1; perhaps TRBD1 as D (6 bases). The V and J ends lost 0 bases and 1 base respectively, with 9 bases between them. This CDR3 contains 15 residues. Germline V CDR1 and CDR2: MDHEN, SYDVKM.

The CDR3 DNA sequence: TGTGCCAGCGGGGGGGACAGGTTCTGGACCGGGGAGCTGTTTTTT. Protein: CASGGDRFWTGELFF. The chain combines TRBV6-1 with TRBJ2-2; D may be TRBD1 (8 bases). Trimming stripped 8 bases from V and 5 bases from J, with 18 bases between. The CDR3 is made up of 15 amino acids. Germline assignment: CDR1 MNHNS and CDR2 SASEGT.

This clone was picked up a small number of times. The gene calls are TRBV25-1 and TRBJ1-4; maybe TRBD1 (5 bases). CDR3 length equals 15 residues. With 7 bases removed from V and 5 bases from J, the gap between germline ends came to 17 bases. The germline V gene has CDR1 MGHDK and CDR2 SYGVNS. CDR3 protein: CASKGFGGSNEKLFF. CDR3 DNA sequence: TGTGCCAGCAAGGGGTTCGGCGGGAGCAATGAAAAACTGTTTTTT. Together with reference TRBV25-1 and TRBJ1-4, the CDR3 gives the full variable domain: EADIYQTPRYLVIGTGKKITLECSQTMGHDKMYWYQQDPGMELHLIHYSYGVNSTEKGDLSSESTVSRIRTEHFPLTLESARPSHTSQYLCASKGFGGSNEKLFFGSGTQLSVL.

The CDR3 DNA reads TGTGCCAGTAGCGGACAGGGGGCTTTTTGGAGCGACTCCTACGAGCAGTACTTC. This codes for CASSGQGAFWSDSYEQYF. The chain uses TRBV19 and TRBJ2-7; 11 bases are a match to TRBD1. The ends lost 6 bases at V and 0 bases at J; junction bases unmatched: 13. The CDR3 is made up of 18 amino acids. Germline loops: CDR1 LNHDA, CDR2 SQIVND (reference sequence).

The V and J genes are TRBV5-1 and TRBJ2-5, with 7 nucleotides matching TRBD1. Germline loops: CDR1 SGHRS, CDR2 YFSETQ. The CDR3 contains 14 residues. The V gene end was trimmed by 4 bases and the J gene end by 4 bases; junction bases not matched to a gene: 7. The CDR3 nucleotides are TGCGCCAGCAGCCTCGGGACAGCGGCAGAGACCCAGTACTTC. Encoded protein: CASSLGTAAETQYF.

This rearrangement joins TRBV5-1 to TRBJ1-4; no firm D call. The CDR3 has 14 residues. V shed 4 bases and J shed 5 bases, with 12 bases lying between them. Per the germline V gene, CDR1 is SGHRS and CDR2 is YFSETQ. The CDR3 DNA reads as TGCGCCAGCAGCGTTGGACTGATCAATGAAAAACTGTTTTTT. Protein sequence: CASSVGLINEKLFF.